The next 8 T cell receptor beta chains were all read from a single sample in a study of T cells in Graves' hyperthyroidism and ophthalmopathy. Regions amplified from RNA transcripts were the TCR beta CDR3 regions. TCR CDR3 regions were first amplified by RT-PCR with HTBI primers. From the multiplex PCR reads, TCRdb called clonotypes with MiXCR, one entry per CDR3 protein. The top ten clones hold under 20% of a sample with around 530,000 distinct CDR3 sequences, 17% of them seen once. The sequencing sample was made of blood. The source of these receptors is a woman between 18 and 29 years old with Graves' ophthalmopathy.

The chain couples TRBV9 to TRBJ2-1, with 11 nucleotides matching TRBD2. Germline trimming cut 6 bases from V and 7 bases from J; bases unmatched to any gene: 6. This CDR3 comprises 14 residues. Per the germline V gene, CDR1 is SGDLS and CDR2 is YYNGEE. CDR3 nucleotide sequence: TGTGCCAGCAACCAACTAGCGGGAGAGAATGAGCAGTTCTTC. Protein sequence: CASNQLAGENEQFF. Combining the CDR3 with reference TRBV9 and TRBJ2-1 gives the whole variable domain DSGVTQTPKHLITATGQRVTLRCSPRSGDLSVYWYQQSLDQGLQFLIQYYNGEERAKGNILERFSAQQFPDLHSELNLSSLELGDSALYFCASNQLAGENEQFFGPGTRLTVL.

The chain recombines TRBV19 with TRBJ1-1, with unresolved D. The CDR3 runs 13 residues. Trimming removed 5 bases from V and 0 bases from J, with 7 bases in between. CDR1 LNHDA and CDR2 SQIVND come from the germline V gene (reference sequence). The CDR3 spells CASSSAVNTEAFF. The CDR3, as DNA: TGTGCCAGTAGTTCGGCAGTGAACACTGAAGCTTTCTTT.

V is TRBV5-6 and J is TRBJ1-6, with 9 bases matching TRBD1. CDR3 length: 16 residues. V lost 3 bases and J lost 9; bases outside the gene matches: 10. Germline V CDR1 and CDR2: SGHDT, YYEEEE. CDR3 in amino acids: CASSYWTGARSSPLHF. For the CDR3, the DNA is TGTGCCAGCAGCTACTGGACAGGGGCAAGGAGTTCACCCCTCCACTTT. The complete variable domain, with remaining parts taken from reference TRBV5-6 and TRBJ1-6, reads DAGVTQSPTHLIKTRGQQVTLRCSPKSGHDTVSWYQQALGQGPQFIFQYYEEEERQRGNFPDRFSGHQFPNYSSELNVNALLLGDSALYLCASSYWTGARSSPLHFGNGTRLTVT.

The rearrangement uses TRBV6-1 and TRBJ2-7; a possible D gene is TRBD1 (5 bases). The CDR3 runs to 18 residues. V gave up 6 bases and J gave up 4 bases, with 28 bases separating them. CDR1 is MNHNS, CDR2 SASEGT, per germline. The CDR3 reads CASSHKRLRTLSAYEQYF. As DNA, the CDR3 is TGTGCCAGCAGCCATAAGAGATTACGGACACTCTCGGCGTACGAGCAGTACTTC.

This clonotype was counted only a few times. The gene calls are TRBV11-2 and TRBJ1-2; no clear D. V was clipped by 2 bases and J by 0 bases, with 7 bases between them. In germline, CDR1 is SGHAT, CDR2 FQNNGV. The CDR3 runs to 14 residues. The CDR3 loop reads CASSLSSSNYGYTF. The CDR3 region has the DNA TGTGCCAGCAGCTTAAGCAGTTCTAACTATGGCTACACCTTC.

This clonotype was observed many times. The rearrangement joins TRBV6-1 to TRBJ1-2; D is unclear. Looked up from germline, CDR1 is MNHNS and CDR2 is SASEGT. The CDR3 extends over 13 amino acids. Trimming removed 6 bases from V and 1 base from J, with 9 bases in between. The CDR3: CASRARGNYGYTF. The CDR3 DNA reads as TGTGCCAGCAGAGCCCGGGGTAACTATGGCTACACCTTC.

The table lists this clonotype with a few counts. The chain couples TRBV13 to TRBJ1-3, with D tentatively TRBD1 (6 bases). The germline V and J ends were trimmed by 0 bases and 4 bases, with 16 bases remaining between them. The CDR3 consists of 17 residues. Per germline, CDR1 PRHDT and CDR2 FYEKMQ (reference sequence). The CDR3 sequence is CASSLGRGTSGGNTIYF. CDR3 nucleotide sequence: TGTGCCAGCAGCTTAGGCCGGGGGACATCGGGGGGAAACACCATATATTTT.

The V call is TRBV29-1, the J call TRBJ2-7; no firm D call. V lost 4 bases and J lost 0, with 7 bases in between. CDR1 is SQVTM and CDR2 is ANQGSEA in the germline V gene. The CDR3 runs 12 residues. CDR3 amino acids: CSVGTVSYEQYF. The CDR3 nucleotides are TGCAGCGTTGGGACGGTCTCCTACGAGCAGTACTTC.